This TCR beta chain was retrieved from a study of blood T cells in healthy people across ages. Study context: Through template switching, about one barcoded beta molecule was captured per two T cells, as measured in model experiments. Findings and limits, study-wide: Observed TCR beta diversity showed a strong correlation with the percentage of naive T cells as measured by flow cytometry. From one million sequenced T cells, diversity estimates were lower bounds.

The CDR3 loop spans 13 amino acids. Trimming shortened V by 3 bases and J by 2 bases, and 7 bases separated the two germline ends. This clonotype has only a few counts. The antigen is undetermined. The donors, all healthy, were Caucasians living in Russia, aged about 6 to 95. Next came a second PCR, run for about 7 to 11 cycles, which used a sample-barcoded 5' primer along with a J-beta primer mix. A single record per CDR3 protein comes from TCRdb applying MiXCR to the 5' RACE reads. This sample has 700,000 or so distinct CDR3 sequences; roughly 20% occur once, and the top ten carry roughly a fifth. The chain couples TRBV12-3 or TRBV12-4 to TRBJ1-2; D gene ambiguous. The TCR comes from a man between 65 and 85 years old in good health. Sequenced input: blood. This CDR3 reads CASSFLRNYGYTF. CDR3 nucleotide sequence: TGTGCCAGCAGTTTCCTACGGAACTATGGCTACACCTTC.